A selection of T cell receptor beta chains follows, all from one sample in a study of cytomegalovirus exposure and HLA in healthy donors. The method was immunoSEQ multiplex PCR; TCRdb's version includes in-frame clones alone and lacks a portion of them. The sample lists about 84,000 clones, roughly 61% occurring once. Sequencing input: PBMCs. All receptors come from a woman in her thirties or forties in good health and CMV-seropositive. CDR3s include the opening cysteine and the closing phenylalanine or tryptophan. Fields, in order: V gene, D gene, clone size, J gene, CDR3 DNA, CDR3 protein. A D gene is named only where the DNA matches it firmly. The size field is filled for only some rows; it gives once, few, many or a size class.

>TRBV11-3|-|-|TRBJ2-5
TGTGCCAGCAGCTCCCGGGCGGGCGGGACCCAGTACTTC
CASSSRAGGTQYF
>TRBV18|-|-|TRBJ1-1
TGTGCCAGCTCACCAGACACCTACACTGAAGCTTTCTTT
CASSPDTYTEAFF
>TRBV5-1|-|-|TRBJ1-4
TGCGCCAGCAGCGGAGGGACCGTGAATGAAAAACTGTTTTTT
CASSGGTVNEKLFF
>TRBV5-1|TRBD2|-|TRBJ2-3
TGCGCCAGCATCCCGGGAGCTAGCGGGAGCACAGATACGCAGTATTTT
CASIPGASGSTDTQYF
>TRBV7-2|-|-|TRBJ2-1
TGTGCCAGCAGCTTACGAGGGACATTCTCCTACAATGAGCAGTTCTTC
CASSLRGTFSYNEQFF
>TRBV2|-|-|TRBJ1-4
TGTGCCAGCAGTGAAGGGCGGGGCTCTAATGAAAAACTGTTTTTT
CASSEGRGSNEKLFF
>TRBV5-1|TRBD2|-|TRBJ2-3
TGCGCCAGCAGCTCTGCGGGAGAGGCGGGAGGGCCAGTAGATACGCAGTATTTT
CASSSAGEAGGPVDTQYF
>TRBV28|-|-|TRBJ2-3
TGTGCCAGCAGTAAGTTAGTACTCAAGATAAGCACAGATACGCAGTATTTT
CASSKLVLKISTDTQYF
>TRBV11-3|-|-|TRBJ1-1
TGTGCCAGCGGGACACACATGAACACTGAAGCTTTCTTT
CASGTHMNTEAFF
>TRBV4-3|TRBD2|few|TRBJ2-5
TGCGCCAGCAGCCAAGATTTGCTAGCGGGACAAGAGACCCAGTACTTC
CASSQDLLAGQETQYF
>TRBV7-2|-|once|TRBJ2-5
TGTGCCAGCAGCTACAGGGTGGGGGAGACCCAGTACTTC
CASSYRVGETQYF
>TRBV11-2|TRBD1|once|TRBJ2-1
TGTGCCAGCAGCTTAGGGACAGGGGCTCACAATGAGCAGTTCTTC
CASSLGTGAHNEQFF
>TRBV7-9|TRBD1|once|TRBJ2-5
TGTGCCAGCAGCAGGACAGGGGGATACCAAGAGACCCAGTACTTC
CASSRTGGYQETQYF
>TRBV30|TRBD2|-|TRBJ2-2
TGTGCCTGGAGTCGCACCGGGACTAGCGGGACGAACGGGGAGCTGTTTTTT
CAWSRTGTSGTNGELFF
>TRBV4-2|-|-|TRBJ2-7
TGTGCCAGCAGCCAAGGCCATAGCGGTATATACGAGCAGTACTTC
CASSQGHSGIYEQYF
>TRBV6-1|TRBD2|-|TRBJ2-1
TGTGCCAGCAGTGGTTCTAGCGGGAGGCGGAATGAGCAGTTCTTC
CASSGSSGRRNEQFF
>TRBV5-1|-|-|TRBJ2-7
TGCGCCAGCAGCTTCCGGGACACCACTACGGAGCAGTACTTC
CASSFRDTTTEQYF
>TRBV5-4|TRBD2|-|TRBJ2-7
TGTGCCAGCAGCGGCGGGACTAGCGGGAAAGCCTCCGAGCAGTACTTC
CASSGGTSGKASEQYF
>TRBV19|TRBD1|-|TRBJ2-7
TGTGCCAGTTCGGGACAGCACGAGCAGTACTTC
CASSGQHEQYF
>TRBV5-8|TRBD1|-|TRBJ1-2
TGTGCCAGCAGCATCCTACAGGGGGTTAACTATGGCTACACCTTC
CASSILQGVNYGYTF
>TRBV4-3|-|few|TRBJ2-7
TGCGCCAGCAGCCAAGACAGCGGACTATACTACGAGCAGTACTTC
CASSQDSGLYYEQYF
>TRBV18|TRBD2|-|TRBJ2-5
TGTGCCAGCTCACCAGCGGGGGGCGCACAAGAGACCCAGTACTTC
CASSPAGGAQETQYF
>TRBV27|-|-|TRBJ1-2
TGTGCCAGCAGTACCTCGGACAGCTATGGCTACACCTTC
CASSTSDSYGYTF
>TRBV30|TRBD2|once|TRBJ2-7
TGTGCCTGGAGGGGGACTAAATTCTGGGAGCAGTACTTC
CAWRGTKFWEQYF
>TRBV5-1|TRBD1|-|TRBJ2-2
TGCGCCAGCAGCCCTGACAGGGCCGGGGAGCTGTTTTTT
CASSPDRAGELFF
>TRBV9|-|-|TRBJ1-5
TGTGCCAGCAGCGTAGAGGGGACTATCAATCAGCCCCAGCATTTT
CASSVEGTINQPQHF
>TRBV6-5|-|few|TRBJ1-1
TGTGCCAGCAGTTACAAGCGGAACACTGAAGCTTTCTTT
CASSYKRNTEAFF
>TRBV15|-|-|TRBJ1-5
TGTGCCACCAGCAGTGGAATTGTATTCGGGTCCTATAGCAATCAGCCCCAGCATTTT
CATSSGIVFGSYSNQPQHF
>TRBV7-9|-|few|TRBJ2-7
TGTGCCAGCAGAGATGAGTCTAGCGCCTACGAGCAGTACTTC
CASRDESSAYEQYF
>TRBV18|-|few|TRBJ1-4
TGTGCCAGCTCACCACCAACCAGGACTAATGAAAAACTGTTTTTT
CASSPPTRTNEKLFF
>TRBV7-3|TRBD2|-|TRBJ2-7
TGTGCCAGCAGCCCGACTAGCGGGAGGGACGAGCAGTACTTC
CASSPTSGRDEQYF
>TRBV9|-|-|TRBJ2-3
TGTGCCAGCAGCGTAACAGGCACAGATACGCAGTATTTT
CASSVTGTDTQYF
>TRBV7-2|-|-|TRBJ2-4
TGTGCCAGCAGCTTAGACCCAGGGGCTATAAACATTCAGTACTTC
CASSLDPGAINIQYF
>TRBV28|-|-|TRBJ2-5
TGTGCCAGCAGCTTAAGACAGGCCATGGGGGAAGAGACCCAGTACTTC
CASSLRQAMGEETQYF
>TRBV7-2|-|-|TRBJ1-4
TGTGCCAGCAGCTTAGGCTCTGCAGGGAGGACTAATGAAAAACTGTTTTTT
CASSLGSAGRTNEKLFF
>TRBV9|-|-|TRBJ2-5
TGTGCCAGCAGCAACGGGCTAGCGCATACGGAGACCCAGTACTTC
CASSNGLAHTETQYF
>TRBV2|TRBD2|once|TRBJ2-7
TGTGCCAGCAGTCCCTCGGGACTAGCGGTCTCCTACGAGCAGTACTTC
CASSPSGLAVSYEQYF